The present entry profiles one T cell receptor (beta chain) with its context. The source of the sample is a study of control samples from healthy donors and cancer patients. Some clones are missing from TCRdb's copy, which holds only in-frame ones; the method was immunoSEQ multiplex PCR. The sample yields 150,000 or so clones, roughly 94% seen once. The germline gives CDR1 SNHLY, CDR2 FYNNEI. This CDR3 has 15 residues. V was cut by 6 bases and J by 0 bases, with 15 bases left in between. The chain has TRBV2 and TRBJ2-7, with no clear D. The TCR originated in a man between 60 and 75 years old with colorectal cancer. The specimen sequenced was PBMCs. This chain's CDR3 is CASRERQGSSYEQYF. CDR3 coding DNA: TGTGCCAGCAGGGAACGTCAAGGCAGCTCCTACGAGCAGTACTTC.